This T cell receptor beta chain emerged from a study of shared clonotypes between healthy human individuals. CDR1 and CDR2 from the germline V gene are LNHNV and YYDKDF (reference sequence). The CDR3 contains 15 residues. The V and J ends lost 7 bases and 8 bases respectively, with 21 bases between them. Sorted-subset replicate PCRs used approximately 190 ng of genomic DNA. This amount corresponded to 30,000 to 35,000 T cell genomes. Original processing methods: ImmunoSEQ supplied junction-only sequences lacking quality scores, so filtering was different. Some clones are missing from TCRdb's copy, which holds only in-frame ones; the method was immunoSEQ multiplex PCR. V and J calls and clone size are those listed in that table; D and trimming were worked out from the DNA. Altogether roughly 660,000 clones are present, 90% being singletons, with the ten largest covering 34%.

Sequencing used memory CD8+ T cells from PBMCs. Sample subset: CD45RO+ cells pooled with CCR7-negative TemRA cells. This chain joins TRBV15 and TRBJ2-1; D is uncertain. The receptor was derived from a young man in good health. Some clones in this sample may be carry-over from other donors' samples. The CDR3 nucleotides read TGTGCCACCACCCAGAAGATCGCCTACAACGATGAGCAGTTCTTC. As protein: CATTQKIAYNDEQFF.